The 10 T cell receptor beta chains in this list originate from one sample, sequenced in a study of CD8+CD57+ T cells in acquired aplastic anemia. The study profiled TCR beta VDJ and CDR3 using genomic DNA as template. TCRdb itself ran the reads through MiXCR, one entry per CDR3 protein. The sample includes roughly 290,000 distinct CDR3 sequences, 56% of them seen just once. Patients chosen for sequencing had CD8+CD57+ cells that had expanded, as shown by flow cytometry. Sequenced sample: sorted CD4+, CD8+, or CD8+CD57+ T cells (not recorded which) from PBMCs. The receptor source for this set is a human donor with aplastic anemia.

This clonotype was found once. A read error may produce the germline difference seen at one junction end. J is TRBJ2-7 and V is TRBV7-2; TRBD1 might be the D (5 bases). The CDR3 runs to 13 residues. CDR1 is SGHTA and CDR2 is FQGNSA in the germline V gene. Here the CDR3 reads CASSPRVNYEQYF. The CDR3 DNA reads TGCGCCAGCAGCCCCAGGGTAAACTACGAGCAGTACTTC. Using reference TRBV7-2 and TRBJ2-7 for the parts outside the CDR3, the full variable domain is GAGVSQSPSNKVTEKGKDVELRCDPISGHTALYWYRQSLGQGLEFLIYFQGNSAPDKSGLPSDRFSAERTGGSVSTLTIQRTQQEDSAVYLCASSPRVNYEQYFGPGTRLTVT.

This clonotype was seen repeatedly, ten times or more. The chain has TRBV12-3 or TRBV12-4 and TRBJ2-7, with TRBD1 matching 10 bases. This CDR3 is built from 14 residues. V gave up 4 bases and J gave up 5 bases; unmatched junction bases: 5. CDR3 bases: TGTGCCAGCAGTTCTCGACAGGGGGCGGACGAGCAGTACTTC. It is translated as CASSSRQGADEQYF.

The rearrangement links TRBV7-9 to TRBJ1-4; D is unclear. The CDR3 spans 13 residues. Trimming removed 1 base from V and 8 bases from J, with 8 bases in between. CDR1 SEHNR and CDR2 FQNEAQ come from the germline V gene (reference sequence). CDR3 in amino acids: CASSLEQREKLFF. As DNA, the CDR3 is TGTGCCAGCAGCTTAGAACAGAGGGAAAAACTGTTTTTT.

The rearrangement joins TRBV7-9 to TRBJ2-1, with 8 bases identical to TRBD2. V shed 4 bases, J shed 9 bases, and the junction held 11 bases outside the gene matches. The CDR3 has 15 residues. Germline CDR1 reads SEHNR; CDR2 reads FQNEAQ (reference sequence). The CDR3 bases are TGTGCCAGCAGCTCCCTATCCGGGACTAGACTTGAGCAGTTCTTC. Amino acid sequence: CASSSLSGTRLEQFF.

V usage is TRBV24-1 and J usage is TRBJ2-1; 9 nucleotides agree with TRBD2. V shed 1 base, J shed 6 bases, and the junction held 6 bases outside the gene matches. The CDR3 is made up of 16 amino acids. Germline CDR1 reads KGHDR; CDR2 reads SFDVKD. As DNA, the CDR3 is TGTGCCACCAGTGATTTCGGCGGGGGGGCCCCCAATGAGCAGTTCTTC. Its protein product is CATSDFGGGAPNEQFF.

V and J are TRBV20-1 and TRBJ2-1; 7 bases match TRBD2. The V gene end was trimmed by 3 bases and the J gene end by 3 bases; junction bases not matched to a gene: 5. This CDR3 has 14 residues. Germline CDR1 reads DFQATT; CDR2 reads SNEGSKA (reference sequence). CDR3 loop: CSASGGVVYNEQFF. The CDR3 DNA sequence: TGCAGTGCTAGTGGGGGGGTTGTCTACAATGAGCAGTTCTTC.

The chain couples TRBV20-1 to TRBJ1-3, with TRBD1 identical over 8 bases. V shed 6 bases, J shed 1 base, and the junction held 5 bases outside the gene matches. This CDR3 spans 14 amino acids. Germline loops: CDR1 DFQATT, CDR2 SNEGSKA (reference sequence). CDR3: CSAKQGGSGNTIYF. CDR3 DNA: TGCAGTGCAAAACAGGGGGGATCTGGAAACACCATATATTTT.

This chain connects TRBV20-1 to TRBJ1-2; maybe TRBD1 (5 bases). The germline V gene encodes CDR1 DFQATT and CDR2 SNEGSKA (reference sequence). The V and J ends lost 1 base and 5 bases respectively, with 17 bases between them. The CDR3 sequence is 15 residues long. The CDR3 DNA reads as TGCAGTGCTAGAGGCCGCCTCGGACAAGCTTATGGCTACACCTTC. As protein: CSARGRLGQAYGYTF.

This clonotype has only a few counts. This chain joins TRBV24-1 and TRBJ2-1; a weak D match, TRBD1 (5 bases). V shed 5 bases and J shed 0 bases, with 10 bases lying between them. Germline V gene sequence: CDR1 KGHDR, CDR2 SFDVKD. This CDR3 spans 15 amino acids. Here the CDR3 reads CATSARDSSYNEQFF. CDR3 bases: TGTGCCACCAGTGCTAGAGACAGCTCCTACAATGAGCAGTTCTTC.

The CDR3 sequence is CASSDTTGIREETQYF. DNA for the CDR3: TGTGCCAGCAGCGACACGACAGGGATCCGTGAAGAGACCCAGTACTTC. V and J are TRBV7-9 and TRBJ2-5; 7 bases agree with TRBD1. In germline, CDR1 is SEHNR, CDR2 FQNEAQ (reference sequence). CDR3 length: 16 residues. With 5 bases clipped from V and 3 bases from J, the junction kept 12 bases outside the gene matches.